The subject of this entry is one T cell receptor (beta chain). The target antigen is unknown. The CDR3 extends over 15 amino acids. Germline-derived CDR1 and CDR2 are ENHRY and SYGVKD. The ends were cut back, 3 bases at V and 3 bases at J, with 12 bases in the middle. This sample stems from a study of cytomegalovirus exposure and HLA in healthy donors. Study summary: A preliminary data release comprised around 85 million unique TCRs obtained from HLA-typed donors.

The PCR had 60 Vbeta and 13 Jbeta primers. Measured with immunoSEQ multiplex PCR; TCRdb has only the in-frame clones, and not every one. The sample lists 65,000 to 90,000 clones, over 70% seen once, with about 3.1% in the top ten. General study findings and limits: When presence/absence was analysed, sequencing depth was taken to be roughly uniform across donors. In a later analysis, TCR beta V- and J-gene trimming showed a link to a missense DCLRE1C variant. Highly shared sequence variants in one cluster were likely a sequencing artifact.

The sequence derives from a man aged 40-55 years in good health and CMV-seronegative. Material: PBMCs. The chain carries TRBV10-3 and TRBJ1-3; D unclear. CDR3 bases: TGTGCCATCAGTGACGAGGACTTAGGTGGAAACACCATATATTTT. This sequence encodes CAISDEDLGGNTIYF.